The entry below describes one TCR beta chain. This specimen belongs to a study of blood T cell repertoires in COVID-19. The overall study: Acute-phase and convalescent COVID-19 samples originated in the United States, Italy and Spain. Sample material is recorded as cDNA or gDNA derived from T cells, B-cell-depleted T cells, or PBMCs.

This CDR3 comprises 11 residues. Between the trimmed V and J ends, which lost 5 bases and 7 bases, there was a span of 9 bases. Original processing methods: It was from reference gene primer amplification that nucleated cell counts were estimated. Method: immunoSEQ multiplex PCR; TCRdb's copy keeps in-frame clones and lacks some. The D gene and trimming were derived from the DNA, and the V and J assignments and clone size from that table. The sample has 360,000 or so clones, 85% to 90% seen once. This TCR derives from a man between 18 and 35 years old with active or convalescent COVID-19. The rearrangement joins TRBV12-3 or TRBV12-4 to TRBJ2-7, with D perhaps matching TRBD1 (5 bases). The sequenced sample consisted of peripheral blood. DNA for the CDR3: TGTGCCAGCAGTGGAACAGGAGAGCAGTACTTC. Amino acid sequence: CASSGTGEQYF.